Following are 27 T cell receptor beta chains from one sample sequenced in a study of CD8+CD57+ T cells in acquired aplastic anemia. TCR beta VDJ and CDR3 were profiled, and genomic DNA was the template. MiXCR, run by TCRdb on the reads, gives a single entry per CDR3 protein. The repertoire holds some 280,000 distinct CDR3 sequences, roughly half seen once, with 7% to 9% in the top ten. Sequencing input: sorted CD4+, CD8+, or CD8+CD57+ T cells (not recorded which) from PBMCs. Source of these receptors: a human donor with severe aplastic anemia or a healthy control (not recorded which).

V and J are TRBV5-6 and TRBJ1-1; D gene unclear. This CDR3 has 15 amino acids. V was pared by 0 bases and J by 0 bases, with 9 bases between. Germline V gene sequence: CDR1 SGHDT, CDR2 YYEEEE. The CDR3: CASSLETELNTEAFF. CDR3 coding DNA: TGTGCCAGCAGCTTGGAGACGGAACTGAACACTGAAGCTTTCTTT.

This clonotype appeared a few times. The chain employs TRBV18 and TRBJ1-4; no firm D call. The CDR3 sequence is 14 residues long. Between the trimmed V and J ends, which lost 2 bases and 4 bases, there was a span of 8 bases. The germline V gene has CDR1 KGHSH and CDR2 LQKENI. CDR3 nucleotide sequence: TGTGCCAGCTCACCAGGAGGGTATAATGAAAAACTGTTTTTT. Translated, it gives CASSPGGYNEKLFF. Complete variable domain (other parts from reference TRBV18 and TRBJ1-4): NAGVMQNPRHLVRRRGQEARLRCSPMKGHSHVYWYRQLPEEGLKFMVYLQKENIIDESGMPKERFSAEFPKEGPSILRIQQVVRGDSAAYFCASSPGGYNEKLFFGSGTQLSVL.

This clonotype was found once. J is TRBJ2-7 and V is TRBV19; no reliable D call. CDR1 and CDR2 from the germline V gene are LNHDA and SQIVND (reference sequence). Trimming took 0 bases from V and 2 from J, leaving 11 bases between them. The CDR3 is 15 amino acids. The CDR3 sequence is CASSIDSSSPYEQYF. In DNA form, the CDR3 reads TGTGCCAGTAGTATAGACTCCTCCTCCCCCTACGAGCAGTACTTC.

The CDR3 DNA sequence: TGTGCCAGCAGCCCCCGGGACACACTTTATCAGCCCCAGCATTTT. It yields the protein CASSPRDTLYQPQHF. This sequence joins TRBV5-8 and TRBJ1-5; D might be TRBD1 (6 bases). Germline CDR1 is SGHTS and CDR2 is YDEGEE. This CDR3 is 15 amino acids long. V gave up 4 bases and J gave up 5 bases, with 16 bases separating them.

This chain connects TRBV5-1 to TRBJ2-7, with a weak D call TRBD2 (7 bases). Between the trimmed V and J ends, which lost 5 bases and 3 bases, there was a span of 18 bases. The CDR3 totals 15 residues. Germline V gene sequence: CDR1 SGHRS, CDR2 YFSETQ. The CDR3 protein is CASSRTGRGGYEQYF. The CDR3 DNA reads as TGCGCCAGCAGTCGTACAGGGCGCGGGGGCTACGAGCAGTACTTC.

This chain uses TRBV24-1 with TRBJ2-2, with 7 bases fitting TRBD1. The CDR3 length is 15 residues. The germline V gene encodes CDR1 KGHDR and CDR2 SFDVKD. V dropped 2 bases and J dropped 4; count of bases not matched to a gene: 3. CDR3 in DNA: TGTGCCACCAGTGATTCGACAGGGCGCACCGGGGAGCTGTTTTTT. Its protein product is CATSDSTGRTGELFF.

The V call is TRBV24-1, the J call TRBJ2-1, with 9 bases matching TRBD2. J was trimmed by 6 bases and V by 4 bases; bases with no gene match: 9. CDR3 size: 16 residues. Germline V gene data show CDR1 as KGHDR and CDR2 as SFDVKD. CDR3 sequence reads: CATSDHFSGRGNEQFF. Written as DNA, the CDR3 is TGTGCCACCAGTGACCATTTTAGCGGGAGAGGCAATGAGCAGTTCTTC.

Note on this clonotype: An end of the junction does not agree with germline; a read error may underlie this. The gene calls are TRBV25-1 and TRBJ2-7; TRBD2 is a possible D gene (6 bases). There are 14 residues in the CDR3. Per germline, CDR1 MGHDK and CDR2 SYGVNS. This chain's CDR3 is CTSSAGSFPYEQYF. The CDR3 region has the DNA TGTACCAGCAGCGCGGGAAGTTTTCCCTACGAGCAGTACTTC.

The rearrangement uses TRBV20-1 and TRBJ2-7; D perhaps matches TRBD1 (6 bases). The CDR3 sequence is 12 residues long. The germline V gene encodes CDR1 DFQATT and CDR2 SNEGSKA (reference sequence). With 6 bases removed from V and 3 bases from J, the gap between germline ends came to 12 bases. The CDR3 nucleotides are TGCAGTGCCGATTACAGGGACTACGAGCAGTACTTC. It yields the protein CSADYRDYEQYF.

The rearrangement joins TRBV20-1 to TRBJ1-1, with D uncertain. Trimming took off 4 bases at V and 11 bases at J, with 14 bases between the two ends. This CDR3 spans 11 amino acids. The germline CDR1 and CDR2 sequences are DFQATT and SNEGSKA (reference sequence). Here the CDR3 reads CSATRESGAFF. CDR3 DNA: TGCAGTGCTACCCGGGAATCGGGTGCTTTCTTT.

This chain connects TRBV15 to TRBJ2-1, with 9 nucleotides matching TRBD2. Per the germline V gene, CDR1 is LNHNV and CDR2 is YYDKDF (reference sequence). The CDR3 is 13 amino acids. V lost 6 bases to trimming and J lost 5 bases; unmatched junction nucleotides: 2. CDR3 region: CATRASGNNEQFF. The CDR3 DNA reads TGTGCCACCAGGGCTAGCGGGAACAATGAGCAGTTCTTC.

This chain uses TRBV7-9 with TRBJ2-1, with unresolved D. The CDR3 length is 14 residues. Germline V gene data show CDR1 as SEHNR and CDR2 as FQNEAQ (reference sequence). With 1 base removed from V and 5 bases from J, the gap between germline ends came to 9 bases. CDR3 protein: CASSLGPPDNEQFF. The CDR3 nucleotides are TGTGCCAGCAGCTTAGGTCCACCCGACAATGAGCAGTTCTTC.

The CDR3 region is CASSVGTSGGVRSYNEQFF. The CDR3 DNA reads TGTGCCAGCAGCGTCGGGACTAGCGGGGGGGTAAGGTCCTACAATGAGCAGTTCTTC. This rearrangement joins TRBV7-2 to TRBJ2-1; 16 nucleotides match TRBD2. The CDR3 loop spans 19 amino acids. Germline CDR1 SGHTA, CDR2 FQGNSA. Unmatched junction bases numbered 8, after V lost 5 bases and J lost 1 base.

A remark on this clonotype: Given a much more abundant clone one base away, this may be a read error. This sequence joins TRBV5-1 and TRBJ2-7, with unresolved D. The CDR3 sequence is 14 residues long. Germline values: CDR1 SGHRS, CDR2 YFSETQ. V lost 3 bases, J lost 10 bases, and 20 bases lay in between. Here the CDR3 reads CASSSVVGQEAQYF. In DNA, the CDR3 is TGCGCCAGCAGCTCAGTGGTGGGCCAAGAGGCCCAGTACTTC.

The rearrangement joins TRBV11-2 to TRBJ2-6; no definite D call. The CDR3 sequence is 12 residues long. Germline CDR1 SGHAT, CDR2 FQNNGV. Trimming took 10 bases from V and 8 from J, leaving 12 bases between them. The CDR3 sequence: CATAQVTNVLTF. The CDR3 DNA follows: TGTGCCACCGCCCAGGTTACCAACGTCCTGACTTTC.

This chain links TRBV2 with TRBJ1-2; D is ambiguous. Trimming cost V 7 bases and J 2 bases, with 14 bases left between them. From germline, CDR1 is SNHLY and CDR2 FYNNEI. The CDR3 length is 14 residues. CDR3 sequence reads: CASTLSYLNYGYTF. CDR3 sequence (DNA): TGTGCCAGCACACTAAGCTACCTCAACTATGGCTACACCTTC.

The sample holds a few counts of this clonotype. This chain connects TRBV28 to TRBJ1-4, with TRBD1 matching over 8 bases. Trimming at V came to 3 bases and at J to 8 bases, leaving 5 bases not matched to a gene. Germline V gene data show CDR1 as MDHEN and CDR2 as SYDVKM. The CDR3 contains 14 residues. CDR3 amino acids: CASSLDRVKEKLFF. CDR3 coding DNA: TGTGCCAGCAGTTTGGACAGGGTAAAAGAAAAACTGTTTTTT.

The chain couples TRBV20-1 to TRBJ1-6; 7 bases are shared with TRBD1. With 1 base clipped from V and 8 bases from J, the junction kept 11 bases outside the gene matches. The germline gives CDR1 DFQATT, CDR2 SNEGSKA (reference sequence). The CDR3 is made up of 16 amino acids. This CDR3 reads CSARVDLAGGDSPLHF. In DNA form, the CDR3 reads TGCAGTGCTAGAGTGGATCTGGCAGGGGGAGATTCACCCCTCCACTTT.

On this clonotype itself: At one end the junction does not follow the germline gene, possibly because of a read error. The chain is built from TRBV4-3 and TRBJ1-1; 7 nucleotides line up with TRBD1. This CDR3 comprises 14 residues. The V gene's germline CDR1 is LGHNA and CDR2 YSLEER. The CDR3 spells CASSQDRGSTETFF. DNA for the CDR3: TGCGCCAGCAGCCAAGACAGGGGGAGCACTGAAACTTTCTTT.

This chain's CDR3 is CASSKTGGVDEAFF. CDR3 bases: TGTGCCAGCAGCAAGACAGGGGGCGTGGATGAAGCTTTCTTT. The rearrangement uses TRBV7-9 and TRBJ1-1, with 10 bases matching TRBD1. V gave up 5 bases and J gave up 7 bases; unmatched junction bases: 7. The CDR3 consists of 14 residues. CDR1 SEHNR and CDR2 FQNEAQ come from the germline V gene (reference sequence). The full variable domain, completed using reference TRBV7-9 and TRBJ1-1, is DTGVSQNPRHKITKRGQNVTFRCDPISEHNRLYWYRQTLGQGPEFLTYFQNEAQLEKSRLLSDRFSAERPKGSFSTLEIQRTEQGDSAMYLCASSKTGGVDEAFFGQGTRLTVV.

The V and J genes are TRBV30 and TRBJ2-2; D unresolved. Germline loops: CDR1 GTSNPN, CDR2 SVGIG (reference sequence). Between the trimmed V and J ends, which lost 0 bases and 0 bases, there was a span of 11 bases. This CDR3 is 16 amino acids long. The CDR3 DNA is TGTGCCTGGAGTGTAAATCTCAAAACGAACACCGGGGAGCTGTTTTTT. Translating it yields CAWSVNLKTNTGELFF.

This chain joins TRBV12-3 or TRBV12-4 and TRBJ1-5; 9 positions agree with TRBD1. The CDR3 runs to 14 residues. The ends lost 8 bases at V and 7 bases at J; junction bases unmatched: 9. The CDR3 DNA reads as TGTGCCAGCGGGGTACAGGGGGCTCAGCAGCCCCAGCATTTT. Translation gives CASGVQGAQQPQHF.

This clonotype was recorded many times. This chain connects TRBV20-1 to TRBJ2-2; a weak D match, TRBD1 (5 bases). Germline V gene data show CDR1 as DFQATT and CDR2 as SNEGSKA (reference sequence). This CDR3 spans 16 amino acids. V gave up 0 bases and J gave up 5 bases, with 16 bases separating them. The CDR3 sequence is CSARDLGRVGTGELFF. The CDR3 coding sequence is TGCAGTGCTAGAGATCTTGGCAGGGTAGGAACCGGGGAGCTGTTTTTT.

In this sample, this clonotype turned up many times. V usage is TRBV29-1 and J usage is TRBJ1-4; D call uncertain. Trimming removed 4 bases at V and 6 bases at J, with 3 bases between. This CDR3 has 10 residues. Looked up from germline, CDR1 is SQVTM and CDR2 is ANQGSEA. For the CDR3, the DNA is TGCAGCGTTGTGGATGAAAAACTGTTTTTT. It yields the protein CSVVDEKLFF. Combining the CDR3 with reference TRBV29-1 and TRBJ1-4 gives the whole variable domain SAVISQKPSRDICQRGTSLTIQCQVDSQVTMMFWYRQQPGQSLTLIATANQGSEATYESGFVIDKFPISRPNLTFSTLTVSNMSPEDSSIYLCSVVDEKLFFGSGTQLSVL.

At least ten counts were recorded for this clonotype. This chain links TRBV4-3 with TRBJ2-7, with 7 bases that match TRBD1. V trimming: 1 base; J trimming: 3 bases; junction bases outside the gene matches: 9. The V gene's germline CDR1 is LGHNA and CDR2 YSLEER. The CDR3 runs 16 residues. CDR3 protein: CASSQARQGNDYEQYF. In DNA, the CDR3 is TGCGCCAGCAGCCAAGCCCGACAGGGAAACGACTACGAGCAGTACTTC.

This clonotype was seen many times. The chain recombines TRBV12-3 or TRBV12-4 with TRBJ1-5; D gene uncertain. The CDR3 contains 13 residues. Trimming took 5 bases from V and 6 from J, leaving 11 bases between them. CDR3 DNA: TGTGCCAGCAGTCCCAACCACAGTCAGCCCCAGCATTTT. Its protein product is CASSPNHSQPQHF.

The chain has TRBV19 and TRBJ2-7, with TRBD1 identical over 10 bases. The V and J ends lost 7 bases and 3 bases, in that order; junction bases with no gene match: 9. Germline V gives CDR1 LNHDA, CDR2 SQIVND (reference sequence). CDR3 length: 15 amino acids. CDR3 nucleotides: TGTGCCAGTAAATTAGGGACAGGGGACTTCTACGAGCAGTACTTC. Protein product: CASKLGTGDFYEQYF.